These T cell receptor beta chains were read from a single sample in a study of blood T cell repertoires in COVID-19. Only in-frame clones appear in the TCRdb table, and some are missing; sequencing was by immunoSEQ multiplex PCR. The data contain 180,000 or so clones, roughly 88% of them singletons. The sequenced sample was peripheral blood. The source of these receptors is a man in his sixties who had recovered from COVID-19. Each CDR3 is given with its conserved first and last residue. Each record gives: D gene, V gene, clone size, J gene, CDR3 protein, CDR3 DNA. The D gene is left open where the match is weak. Size is omitted from some rows. Given values are once, few, many or a class for expanded clones.

>TRBD1|TRBV19|many|TRBJ2-2
CASTPIPGQGAGELFF
TGTGCCAGTACCCCCATACCGGGACAGGGGGCCGGGGAGCTGTTTTTT
>NA|TRBV15|NA|TRBJ2-3
CATSSRPPQFSTDTQYF
TGTGCCACCAGCTCCCGACCCCCACAGTTTAGCACAGATACGCAGTATTTT
>NA|TRBV27|NA|TRBJ1-2
CASSLVRDLGANYGYTF
TGTGCCAGCAGTTTAGTCCGGGATCTCGGAGCTAACTATGGCTACACCTTC
>NA|TRBV7-2|many|TRBJ2-2
CASSPILQGGELFF
TGTGCCAGCAGCCCTATTTTACAGGGTGGGGAGCTGTTTTTT
>TRBD1|TRBV27|NA|TRBJ2-1
CASSLGQGGDEQFF
TGTGCCAGCAGTTTGGGACAGGGGGGGGATGAGCAGTTCTTC
>NA|TRBV7-2|NA|TRBJ1-6
CASSSTAQANSPLHF
TGTGCCAGCAGCTCCACGGCACAGGCTAATTCACCCCTCCACTTT
>TRBD1|TRBV7-8|NA|TRBJ1-2
CASSLDRTGGNGYTF
TGTGCCAGCAGCTTAGACCGGACAGGAGGCAATGGCTACACCTTC
>TRBD2|TRBV24-1|NA|TRBJ2-5
CATSEDARTSGGETQYF
TGTGCCACCAGTGAGGATGCTCGGACTAGCGGGGGTGAGACCCAGTACTTC
>TRBD2|TRBV28|NA|TRBJ2-5
CASSLLLAGGQGAQYF
TGTGCCAGCAGTCTACTACTAGCGGGGGGCCAGGGGGCCCAGTACTTC
>TRBD1|TRBV2|once|TRBJ1-1
CASRVTGGITEAFF
TGTGCCAGCAGAGTAACAGGGGGCATCACTGAAGCTTTCTTT
>NA|TRBV30|NA|TRBJ2-1
CAWGEGAPYNEQFF
TGTGCCTGGGGGGAGGGGGCGCCCTACAATGAGCAGTTCTTC
>NA|TRBV4-1|NA|TRBJ2-2
CASSRPGASTGELFF
TGCGCCAGCAGCCGACCAGGGGCAAGTACCGGGGAGCTGTTTTTT
>NA|TRBV27|NA|TRBJ1-1
CASSYRETGTEAFF
TGTGCCAGCAGTTACAGAGAAACGGGGACTGAAGCTTTCTTT
>TRBD2|TRBV10-3|NA|TRBJ2-1
CAISASGGQVGEQFF
TGTGCCATCAGCGCTAGCGGGGGGCAAGTCGGTGAGCAGTTCTTC
>TRBD2|TRBV7-3|NA|TRBJ2-1
CASSDLKTSGGNNEQFF
TGTGCCAGCAGCGATCTCAAGACTAGCGGGGGAAACAATGAGCAGTTCTTC
>TRBD1|TRBV10-3|NA|TRBJ2-2
CAIGAGTGKLTGELFF
TGTGCCATTGGGGCCGGGACAGGAAAGCTCACCGGGGAGCTGTTTTTT
>TRBD1|TRBV7-2|NA|TRBJ1-2
CASSPGQTNYGYTF
TGTGCCAGCAGCCCGGGACAGACTAACTATGGCTACACCTTC
>TRBD1|TRBV29-1|NA|TRBJ1-2
CSVDDRGNYGYTF
TGCAGCGTTGATGACAGGGGGAACTATGGCTACACCTTC
>TRBD2|TRBV12-3/TRBV12-4|few|TRBJ2-1
CASSLGTSGASLF
TGTGCCAGCAGTTTAGGGACTAGCGGGGCATCGCTCTTC
>TRBD1|TRBV9|NA|TRBJ2-2
CASSLGQGAIGELFF
TGTGCCAGCAGCCTGGGACAGGGGGCAATCGGGGAGCTGTTTTTT
>NA|TRBV7-2|NA|TRBJ2-6
CASSPGGVGANVLTF
TGTGCCAGCAGCCCAGGCGGGGTTGGGGCCAACGTCCTGACTTTC
>NA|TRBV6-6|once|TRBJ2-1
CASSSNVALYNEQFF
TGTGCCAGCAGCTCGAACGTCGCACTTTACAATGAGCAGTTCTTC
>TRBD1|TRBV7-3|NA|TRBJ1-2
CASSFQGGYGYTF
TGTGCCAGCAGCTTCCAGGGGGGCTATGGCTACACCTTC
>NA|TRBV19|few|TRBJ2-7
CASSMRGTTRYEQYF
TGTGCCAGTAGTATGAGGGGGACTACCCGCTACGAGCAGTACTTC
>NA|TRBV7-2|few|TRBJ1-2
CASSFGPSNYGYTF
TGTGCCAGCAGCTTTGGCCCCTCTAACTATGGCTACACCTTC
>TRBD2|TRBV6-1|NA|TRBJ2-5
CASSEALSGGVRRTQYF
TGTGCCAGCAGTGAAGCGCTAAGCGGGGGGGTTCGGCGGACCCAGTACTTC
>TRBD1|TRBV6-6|NA|TRBJ1-1
CASSYSGTGLNTEAFF
TGTGCCAGCAGTTACTCGGGGACAGGTTTGAACACTGAAGCTTTCTTT
>TRBD1|TRBV5-6|NA|TRBJ1-2
CASSGTGTGGMDGYTF
TGTGCCAGCAGCGGTACCGGGACAGGGGGCATGGATGGCTACACCTTC
>TRBD2|TRBV5-1|NA|TRBJ2-2
CASSRGGQNTGELFF
TGCGCCAGCAGCCGGGGAGGGCAGAACACCGGGGAGCTGTTTTTT
>TRBD1|TRBV7-2|few|TRBJ1-2
CASSSTQGAAYGYTF
TGTGCCAGCAGCTCAACCCAGGGGGCGGCCTATGGCTACACCTTC
>TRBD2|TRBV11-2|NA|TRBJ2-4
CASSFRSGGAVGKNIQYF
TGTGCCAGCAGCTTTCGTAGCGGGGGGGCAGTTGGCAAAAACATTCAGTACTTC
>NA|TRBV3-1/TRBV3-2|NA|TRBJ2-2
CASSHGTPSTGELFF
TGTGCCAGCAGCCACGGGACACCGAGTACCGGGGAGCTGTTTTTT
>NA|TRBV6-1|NA|TRBJ2-2
CASSERGWGETNTGELFF
TGTGCCAGCAGTGAACGGGGCTGGGGGGAGACGAACACCGGGGAGCTGTTTTTT
>TRBD1|TRBV2|NA|TRBJ1-6
CASRSGTVNSPLHF
TGTGCCAGCAGATCCGGGACAGTCAATTCACCCCTCCACTTT
>NA|TRBV19|NA|TRBJ1-2
CASNPGVVRSNYGYTF
TGTGCCAGTAATCCGGGGGTGGTAAGAAGTAACTATGGCTACACCTTC
>TRBD1|TRBV6-6|NA|TRBJ1-5
CASSYSGTGSQPQHF
TGTGCCAGCAGTTACTCGGGGACAGGGAGTCAGCCCCAGCATTTT
>TRBD1|TRBV7-9|NA|TRBJ2-7
CASSLMGQVSYEQYF
TGTGCCAGCAGCTTAATGGGACAGGTTTCCTACGAGCAGTACTTC
>NA|TRBV9|NA|TRBJ2-3
CASSVNPGTSTDTQYF
TGTGCCAGCAGCGTAAATCCAGGAACCTCCACAGATACGCAGTATTTT